This T cell receptor beta chain was identified in a study of T cells after yellow fever vaccination. The CDR3 is made up of 16 amino acids. V trimming: 3 bases; J trimming: 2 bases; junction bases outside the gene matches: 7. CDR1 is SEHNR, CDR2 FQNEAQ, per germline (reference sequence). Study-wide points: A weaker secondary response peaked on day 5, the primary on day 15. Some clonotypes were seen in both the CD4 and the CD8 compartments. These made up a small share and likely arose from convergent recombination.

Many counts were recorded for this clonotype. Antigen unknown. A single record per CDR3 protein comes from TCRdb applying MiXCR to the 5' RACE reads. Of roughly 340,000 distinct CDR3 sequences listed, around 3.9% were seen once; the top ten hold 20% to 30%. The starting material was PBMCs, obtained 5 days after the yellow fever booster vaccination. The chain uses TRBV7-9 and TRBJ2-1; 7 bases are shared with TRBD1. The clonotype was recovered from a man aged 18 to 29 who received the YFV17D yellow fever vaccine. CDR3 protein: CASSLLTGFAYNEQFF. In nucleotides, the CDR3 is TGTGCCAGCAGCTTGCTGACAGGGTTCGCCTACAATGAGCAGTTCTTC.